Listed below are T cell receptor beta chains from one sample, sequenced in a study of molecular identifiers for immune sequencing clone quantification. In TCRdb, the PCR reads were re-called with MiXCR into one record per CDR3 protein. Altogether around 470,000 distinct CDR3 sequences are present, about a fifth being singletons, with the ten largest covering around 0.86%. Material: naive CD8+ T cells from blood, with Jurkat cell RNA spiked in. These receptor sequences come from a human donor in good health. Some libraries in this study had Jurkat cell RNA spiked in. CDR3s include the opening cysteine and the closing phenylalanine or tryptophan. The D gene is left open where the match is weak. The size of a clone is reported for some rows only, either as once, few or many, or as a class for expanded clones.

j_call | d_call | clone_size | v_call | cdr3_aa | cdr3_nt
TRBJ2-2 | TRBD1 | . | TRBV4-3 | CASSHSETGVGELFF | TGCGCCAGCAGCCATTCTGAGACAGGGGTGGGGGAGCTGTTTTTT
TRBJ1-4 | . | . | TRBV6-1 | CASRQKNEKLFF | TGTGCCAGCAGACAGAAGAATGAAAAACTGTTTTTT
TRBJ2-7 | TRBD1 | many | TRBV28 | CASSHGQVTSYEQYF | TGTGCCAGCAGTCACGGACAGGTCACCTCCTACGAGCAGTACTTC
TRBJ2-3 | . | few | TRBV18 | CASSGGRAALTDTQYF | TGTGCCAGCTCAGGCGGGCGGGCTGCCCTCACAGATACGCAGTATTTT
TRBJ1-4 | . | . | TRBV7-6 | CASSALTGEKLFF | TGTGCCAGCAGCGCCCTGACAGGAGAAAAACTGTTTTTT
TRBJ2-3 | TRBD2 | many | TRBV29-1 | CSVEGLLAGGRVTDTQYF | TGCAGCGTTGAAGGGCTACTAGCGGGAGGTCGGGTCACAGATACGCAGTATTTT
TRBJ2-4 | . | many | TRBV27 | CASGEGSQNIQYF | TGTGCCAGCGGTGAGGGTTCTCAAAACATTCAGTACTTC
TRBJ1-2 | . | few | TRBV30 | CAWSVSTEGGYTF | TGTGCCTGGAGTGTGTCCACGGAAGGGGGCTACACCTTC
TRBJ2-7 | . | many | TRBV6-6 | CASSYSGGQQYF | TGTGCCAGCAGTTACTCTGGGGGCCAGCAGTACTTC
TRBJ2-1 | . | many | TRBV5-1 | CASTPGPYEQFF | TGCGCCAGCACCCCCGGGCCGTATGAGCAGTTCTTC
TRBJ2-7 | . | many | TRBV14 | CASSQARGFSYEQYF | TGTGCCAGCAGCCAGGCCAGGGGCTTTAGCTACGAGCAGTACTTC
TRBJ2-7 | . | many | TRBV7-9 | CASSPEGSLEQYF | TGTGCCAGCAGCCCAGAGGGGTCCCTCGAGCAGTACTTC
TRBJ1-2 | . | many | TRBV20-1 | CSADPTDSSYGYTF | TGCAGTGCTGATCCTACTGACAGCTCCTATGGCTACACCTTC
TRBJ2-2 | TRBD2 | many | TRBV6-2/TRBV6-3 | CASSYYPGLYANTGELFF | TGTGCCAGCAGTTACTACCCGGGACTATACGCGAACACCGGGGAGCTGTTTTTT
TRBJ2-7 | TRBD1 | . | TRBV3-1 | CANSPDPGQTYEQYF | TGTGCCAACAGCCCCGACCCGGGACAGACCTACGAGCAGTACTTC
TRBJ2-7 | . | once | TRBV20-1 | CSVRDLGTHGGYEQYF | TGCAGTGTTAGAGATCTCGGGACTCACGGCGGCTACGAGCAGTACTTC
TRBJ2-5 | TRBD1 | . | TRBV4-3 | CASRQGTGGAETQYF | TGCGCCAGCCGCCAAGGGACAGGGGGCGCGGAGACCCAGTACTTC
TRBJ2-7 | . | many | TRBV28 | CASSPYDRSYEQYF | TGTGCCAGCAGTCCATACGACAGGTCCTACGAGCAGTACTTC
TRBJ2-7 | . | many | TRBV7-9 | CASSPSGGGEQYF | TGTGCCAGCAGCCCGAGTGGGGGAGGTGAGCAGTACTTC
TRBJ2-3 | TRBD1 | . | TRBV4-3 | CASSQGTGGLLDTQYF | TGCGCCAGCAGCCAAGGGACAGGGGGCTTATTAGATACGCAGTATTTT
TRBJ2-3 | . | . | TRBV24-1 | CASKPSGRGGTDTQYF | TGTGCCAGCAAGCCCTCGGGCAGGGGAGGGACAGATACGCAGTATTTT
TRBJ2-7 | TRBD2 | few | TRBV27 | CASRPAGAPHEQYF | TGTGCCAGCAGGCCAGCGGGAGCCCCCCACGAGCAGTACTTC
TRBJ2-7 | TRBD1 | . | TRBV27 | CASSSTAGTGVGEQYF | TGTGCCAGCAGTTCGACCGCCGGGACAGGGGTAGGCGAGCAGTACTTC
TRBJ2-7 | TRBD2 | few | TRBV20-1 | CSARGGSPSSYEQYF | TGCAGTGCTAGGGGAGGGAGCCCAAGCTCCTACGAGCAGTACTTC
TRBJ2-1 | TRBD1 | many | TRBV4-3 | CASSQGQGNEQFF | TGCGCCAGCAGCCAGGGACAGGGGAATGAGCAGTTCTTC
TRBJ2-7 | . | many | TRBV7-9 | CASSSTAYEQYF | TGTGCCAGCAGCTCGACAGCCTACGAGCAGTACTTC
TRBJ1-1 | TRBD1 | many | TRBV7-9 | CASSLQGAHTEAFF | TGTGCCAGCAGCCTACAGGGGGCCCACACTGAAGCTTTCTTT
TRBJ2-3 | . | few | TRBV30 | CAWSPLGGTGTDTQYF | TGTGCCTGGAGTCCCCTGGGTGGGACTGGCACAGATACGCAGTATTTT
TRBJ2-7 | TRBD2 | many | TRBV20-1 | CSARDGTSGSYEQYF | TGCAGTGCTAGAGATGGGACTAGCGGGTCCTACGAGCAGTACTTC
TRBJ2-7 | . | . | TRBV11-2 | CASSLDPGGVYEQYF | TGTGCCAGCAGCTTAGATCCCGGGGGCGTATACGAGCAGTACTTC
TRBJ2-7 | . | few | TRBV19 | CASSIRQGSYEQYF | TGTGCCAGTAGTATTCGGCAGGGATCCTACGAGCAGTACTTC